This is a list of T cell receptor beta chains from one sample in a study of blood T cell repertoires in COVID-19. This table comes from immunoSEQ multiplex PCR, and its TCRdb copy is limited to in-frame clones, with some not included. The table includes more than 15,000 clones, approximately 80% detected once. The sample comprised peripheral blood. These receptors all stem from a man aged 55 to 70 with active or convalescent COVID-19. CDR3s include the opening cysteine and the closing phenylalanine or tryptophan. The order of the fields is V gene, J gene, D gene, CDR3 protein. The D gene is left open where the match is weak.

V: TRBV7-9
J: TRBJ2-5
D: TRBD2
CDR3: CASSFASGAETQYF

V: TRBV16
J: TRBJ1-1
D: .
CDR3: CASSQSRGGTEAFF

V: TRBV28
J: TRBJ1-2
D: TRBD1
CDR3: CASSFRGNYGYTF

V: TRBV3-1/TRBV3-2
J: TRBJ2-2
D: .
CDR3: CASSRTESGELFF

V: TRBV2
J: TRBJ1-6
D: .
CDR3: CASRRGLTNSPLHF

V: TRBV9
J: TRBJ2-5
D: .
CDR3: CASSVSPGLQETQYF

V: TRBV9
J: TRBJ1-2
D: .
CDR3: CASPPETGTSNYGYTF

V: TRBV19
J: TRBJ2-4
D: .
CDR3: CASSALVQTKNIQYF

V: TRBV28
J: TRBJ1-3
D: .
CDR3: CASSLTGILGNTIYF

V: TRBV12-3/TRBV12-4
J: TRBJ2-3
D: TRBD1
CDR3: CASRQGAVDTQYF

V: TRBV4-2
J: TRBJ1-1
D: .
CDR3: CASSQDYLWGDTEAFF

V: TRBV18
J: TRBJ2-1
D: .
CDR3: CASSAGSGNEQFF

V: TRBV9
J: TRBJ2-1
D: TRBD2
CDR3: CASSSLAGVSYNEQFF

V: TRBV19
J: TRBJ1-5
D: .
CDR3: CASSIISGNQPQHF

V: TRBV9
J: TRBJ1-3
D: .
CDR3: CASSAQPDRLSGNTIYF

V: TRBV19
J: TRBJ2-7
D: TRBD2
CDR3: CASSIDLGLATNEQYF

V: TRBV2
J: TRBJ2-6
D: .
CDR3: CASRDRERTAGANVLTF